This TCR beta chain was profiled in a study of T cells in tuberculosis. Study in general: Sequenced TCRs come from CD1B-GMM tetramer-binding T cells.

Study observations and caveats: GMM-specific TCRs were nearer to active tuberculosis alpha repertoires, suggesting expansion.

Profiled with immunoSEQ multiplex PCR; TCRdb holds only in-frame clones, not every one. The sample carries some 10,000 clones, over 90% recorded once. This clone was seen a single time. Its cognate antigen is unknown. CDR1 is SGHRS and CDR2 is YFSETQ in the germline V gene. This CDR3 contains 18 residues. V lost 4 bases, J lost 8 bases, and 12 bases stayed unmatched. Sequencing used PBMCs. The receptor was isolated from an adult with tuberculosis. The chain has TRBV5-1 and TRBJ2-1, with 16 bases matching TRBD2. The CDR3 DNA is TGCGCCAGCAGCCCGGAGGGACTAGCGGGAGGGCCGGGCGATGAGCAGTTCTTC. Translating gives CASSPEGLAGGPGDEQFF.